One and the same sample provided the 10 T cell receptor beta chains below, sequenced in a study of CD8 T cells in ankylosing spondylitis listed by TCRdb under 2017. Overall study outcomes, separate from this receptor: Blood from ankylosing spondylitis patients appeared to be characterized by a TCR beta motif made up of about 8 highly homologous amino acid variants.

For these receptors, no antigen is known. Library method: 5' RACE. These reads were obtained on an Illumina HiSeq 2500. The raw public reads went through TCRdb reprocessing: fastp at Q25, MiXCR clone calling, in-frame beta chains kept. Each CDR3 protein appears once, grouped with its most common genes and DNA. The sample contains 750,000 to 850,000 distinct CDR3 sequences, 10% to 15% of them found a single time. 0.51% of the sample is taken by the ten largest. Material for sequencing was blood, either unsorted or a sorted T cell fraction (not recorded which). The receptors originated from a male donor with ankylosing spondylitis.

V gene TRBV9 combines with J gene TRBJ1-1; D is uncertain. V lost 0 bases and J 1 base, leaving 4 bases between the germline ends. Germline V gives CDR1 SGDLS, CDR2 YYNGEE. This CDR3 has 13 residues. This chain's CDR3 is CASSVVSNTEAFF. CDR3 sequence (DNA): TGTGCCAGCAGCGTAGTTTCGAACACTGAAGCTTTCTTT. Full variable domain (missing parts from reference TRBV9 and TRBJ1-1): DSGVTQTPKHLITATGQRVTLRCSPRSGDLSVYWYQQSLDQGLQFLIQYYNGEERAKGNILERFSAQQFPDLHSELNLSSLELGDSALYFCASSVVSNTEAFFGQGTRLTVV.

This clonotype has only a few counts. The chain uses TRBV18 and TRBJ1-2, with 10 bases fitting TRBD1. Trimming cost V 4 bases and J 2 bases; bases outside gene matches: 10. This CDR3 is 17 amino acids long. Germline V gives CDR1 KGHSH, CDR2 LQKENI. The CDR3 nucleotides are TGTGCCAGCTCACTACGGGACAGGGGCCCAAGAAACTATGGCTACACCTTC. It is translated as CASSLRDRGPRNYGYTF.

The chain uses TRBV20-1 and TRBJ2-7, with 7 bases identical to TRBD1. The CDR3 runs to 13 residues. The V segment lost 5 bases and the J segment 3 bases; nucleotides outside the gene matches: 7. Per the germline V gene, CDR1 is DFQATT and CDR2 is SNEGSKA (reference sequence). CDR3 bases: TGCAGTGCTTGGACAGGCGTTAACTACGAGCAGTACTTC. This translates into CSAWTGVNYEQYF.

J is TRBJ2-7 and V is TRBV2; D ambiguous. This CDR3 comprises 11 residues. Looked up from germline, CDR1 is SNHLY and CDR2 is FYNNEI. V lost 7 bases to trimming and J lost 3 bases, with 7 bases between them. CDR3 in amino acids: CASMWRYEQYF. CDR3 bases: TGTGCCAGCATGTGGCGCTACGAGCAGTACTTC.

This clonotype has only a few counts. The chain joins TRBV5-1 to TRBJ2-1; 9 bases are shared with TRBD1. The CDR3 length is 15 residues. Germline CDR1 is SGHRS and CDR2 is YFSETQ. V was clipped by 3 bases and J by 5 bases; unmatched bases: 6. The DNA for the CDR3 is TGCGCCAGCAGCTCATCCGGGACAGGGAACAATGAGCAGTTCTTC. The encoded protein is CASSSSGTGNNEQFF.

This clonotype occurred a few times. The rearrangement joins TRBV7-2 to TRBJ1-2; unclear D gene. The CDR3 has 14 amino acids. Germline lookup yields CDR1 SGHTA and CDR2 FQGNSA. With 6 bases removed from V and 7 bases from J, the gap between germline ends came to 18 bases. CDR3 nucleotide sequence: TGTGCCAGCAGGCCGGCAGGAGGGCGTGGTGGCTACACCTTC. Protein: CASRPAGGRGGYTF.

This clonotype was counted only a few times. The chain has TRBV3-1 and TRBJ1-6, with D perhaps TRBD1 (5 bases). The V gene's germline CDR1 is LGHDT and CDR2 YNNKEL (reference sequence). V dropped 4 bases and J dropped 9 bases, with 25 bases sitting between them. This CDR3 region has 18 residues. CDR3 residues: CASSPAGDRWVVGSPLHF. For the CDR3, the DNA is TGTGCCAGCAGCCCCGCCGGAGACAGATGGGTAGTGGGTTCACCCCTCCACTTT.

This clonotype appeared a few times. This sequence joins TRBV20-1 and TRBJ2-7; D not certain. This CDR3 comprises 14 residues. CDR1 DFQATT and CDR2 SNEGSKA come from the germline V gene (reference sequence). Trimming removed 0 bases at V and 2 bases at J, with 11 bases between. The CDR3 nucleotides read TGCAGTGCTAGAGAGGGTGACCCAACCTACGAGCAGTACTTC. As protein: CSAREGDPTYEQYF.

This clonotype has ten or more counts. The rearrangement uses TRBV28 and TRBJ2-3, with D maybe TRBD1 (6 bases). Germline V CDR1 and CDR2: MDHEN, SYDVKM. This CDR3 comprises 16 residues. V lost 6 bases and J 0 bases, leaving 16 bases between the germline ends. CDR3 nucleotide sequence: TGTGCCAGCAGCCCGGCCGGGACAACTAGCACAGATACGCAGTATTTT. Translating it yields CASSPAGTTSTDTQYF.

The genes are TRBV7-9 and TRBJ2-1; TRBD2 agrees at 9 bases. V was clipped by 5 bases and J by 7 bases; unmatched bases: 9. The CDR3 is 15 residues long. Germline CDR1 and CDR2: SEHNR and FQNEAQ (reference sequence). The CDR3 region is CASSVLGLARNEQFF. In DNA, the CDR3 is TGTGCCAGCAGCGTGCTGGGACTAGCAAGGAATGAGCAGTTCTTC. Complete variable domain (other parts from reference TRBV7-9 and TRBJ2-1): DTGVSQNPRHKITKRGQNVTFRCDPISEHNRLYWYRQTLGQGPEFLTYFQNEAQLEKSRLLSDRFSAERPKGSFSTLEIQRTEQGDSAMYLCASSVLGLARNEQFFGPGTRLTVL.